This T cell receptor (beta chain) was sequenced in a study of T cell responses to AZD1222 COVID-19 vaccine. CDR1 and CDR2 (germline): SEHNR, FQNEAQ (reference sequence). The CDR3 totals 14 residues. V shed 3 bases, J shed 7 bases, and the junction held 6 bases outside the gene matches. This table comes from immunoSEQ multiplex PCR, and its TCRdb copy is limited to in-frame clones, with some not included. The table lists roughly 140,000 clones, under 95% of them singletons, with 5% in the top ten. Study observations and caveats: Epitopes outside B.1.351 and B.1.1.7 mutated regions reportedly drew nearly half of spike TCRs. The donor cohort was predominantly white British with a female majority, and clonal diversity may have been underestimated. Increases in Spike-specific TCR breadth and depth were seen after two AZD1222 doses.

With respect to this clone: The antigen is unknown.

This sequence originates from an adult in good health. Here the sequenced sample was peripheral blood, taken on day 0 of AZD1222 vaccination. The genes are TRBV7-9 and TRBJ1-2, with TRBD1 identical over 9 bases. The DNA for the CDR3 is TGTGCCAGCAGCTTCGGGACAGGGAGGGCTGGCTACACCTTC. Encoded protein: CASSFGTGRAGYTF.